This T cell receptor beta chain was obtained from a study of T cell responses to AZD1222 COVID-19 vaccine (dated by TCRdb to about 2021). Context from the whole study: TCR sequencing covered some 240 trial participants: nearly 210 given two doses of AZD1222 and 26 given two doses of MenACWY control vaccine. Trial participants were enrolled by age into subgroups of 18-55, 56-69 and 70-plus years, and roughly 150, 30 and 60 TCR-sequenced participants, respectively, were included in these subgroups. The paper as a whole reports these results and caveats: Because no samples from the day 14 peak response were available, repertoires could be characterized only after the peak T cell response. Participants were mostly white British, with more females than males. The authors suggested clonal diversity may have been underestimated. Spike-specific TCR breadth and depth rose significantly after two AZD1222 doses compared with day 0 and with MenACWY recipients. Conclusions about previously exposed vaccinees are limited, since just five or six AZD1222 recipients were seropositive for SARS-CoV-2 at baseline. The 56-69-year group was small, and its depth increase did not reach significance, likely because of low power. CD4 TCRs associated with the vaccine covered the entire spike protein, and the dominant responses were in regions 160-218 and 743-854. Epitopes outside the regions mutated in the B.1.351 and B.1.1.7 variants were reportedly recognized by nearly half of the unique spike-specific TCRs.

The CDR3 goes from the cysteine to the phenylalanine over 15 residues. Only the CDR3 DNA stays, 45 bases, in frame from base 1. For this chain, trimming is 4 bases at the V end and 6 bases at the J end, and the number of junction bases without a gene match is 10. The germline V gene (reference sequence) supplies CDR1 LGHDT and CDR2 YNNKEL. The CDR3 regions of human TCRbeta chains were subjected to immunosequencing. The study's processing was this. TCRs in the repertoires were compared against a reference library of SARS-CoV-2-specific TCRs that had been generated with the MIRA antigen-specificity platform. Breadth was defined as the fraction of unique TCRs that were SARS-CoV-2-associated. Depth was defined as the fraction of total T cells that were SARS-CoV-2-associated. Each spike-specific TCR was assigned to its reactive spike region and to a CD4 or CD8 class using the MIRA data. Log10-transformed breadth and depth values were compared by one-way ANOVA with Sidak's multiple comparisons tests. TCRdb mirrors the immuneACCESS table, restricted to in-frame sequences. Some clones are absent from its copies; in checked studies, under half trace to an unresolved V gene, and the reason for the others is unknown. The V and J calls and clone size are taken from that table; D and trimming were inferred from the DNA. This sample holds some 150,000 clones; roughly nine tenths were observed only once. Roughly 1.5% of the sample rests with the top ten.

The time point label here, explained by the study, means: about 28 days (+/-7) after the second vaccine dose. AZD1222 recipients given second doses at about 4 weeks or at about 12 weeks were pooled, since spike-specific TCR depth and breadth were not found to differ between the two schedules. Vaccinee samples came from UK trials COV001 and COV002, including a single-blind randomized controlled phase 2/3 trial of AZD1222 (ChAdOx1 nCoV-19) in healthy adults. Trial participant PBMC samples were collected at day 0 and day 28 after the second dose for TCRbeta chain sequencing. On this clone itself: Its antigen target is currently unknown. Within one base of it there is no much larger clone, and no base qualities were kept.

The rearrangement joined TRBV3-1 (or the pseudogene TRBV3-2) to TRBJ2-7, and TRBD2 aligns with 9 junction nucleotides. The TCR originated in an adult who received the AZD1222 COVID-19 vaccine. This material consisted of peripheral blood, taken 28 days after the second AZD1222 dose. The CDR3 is CASSPSYSGSIEQYF. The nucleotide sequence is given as TGTGCCAGCAGCCCCTCGTATAGCGGGAGCATCGAGCAGTACTTC.